The rows below give T cell receptor beta chains drawn from one sample of a study of cytomegalovirus exposure and HLA in healthy donors. Clones were sequenced by immunoSEQ multiplex PCR, and TCRdb holds only the in-frame ones, with some missing. The data contain around 180,000 clones, over 75% of them singletons. The sample comprised PBMCs. Receptors originate from a young man in good health and CMV-seronegative. Both conserved end residues are trimmed from each CDR3.

J: TRBJ2-7
V: TRBV7-3
CDR3: ASSLMVLHSYEQY

J: TRBJ1-3
V: TRBV5-1
CDR3: ASSAGNRGSGNTIY

J: TRBJ2-5
V: TRBV6-5
CDR3: ASSYSIRVGETQY

J: TRBJ1-1
V: TRBV9
CDR3: ASSVGGGDEAF

J: .
V: TRBV7-2
CDR3: ASSIRAGGPYEQY

J: TRBJ2-1
V: TRBV5-1
CDR3: ASSFLAHGQLNEQF

J: TRBJ1-2
V: TRBV30
CDR3: AWRGQGARIYGYT

J: TRBJ2-1
V: TRBV5-4
CDR3: ASSMDRDNEQF

J: TRBJ1-6
V: TRBV28
CDR3: ASSLFPGTGPDAKSPLH

J: TRBJ2-4
V: TRBV5-1
CDR3: ASSLEGQEWNIQY

J: TRBJ2-7
V: TRBV7-9
CDR3: ASSPGTGLWVYEQY

J: TRBJ2-3
V: TRBV28
CDR3: ASSTSWAPGDTDTQY

J: TRBJ2-1
V: TRBV19
CDR3: ASSLILAGWSSYNEQF

J: TRBJ1-1
V: TRBV19
CDR3: ASADRPRWGAF

J: TRBJ2-1
V: TRBV11-2
CDR3: ASSHVAGAENEQF

J: TRBJ2-1
V: TRBV13
CDR3: ASSKRDTEQF

J: TRBJ2-1
V: TRBV15
CDR3: ATSKDFTEQF

J: TRBJ1-3
V: TRBV19
CDR3: ASSTTASSGNTIY

J: TRBJ2-7
V: TRBV18
CDR3: ASSGSNYEQY

J: TRBJ1-3
V: TRBV27
CDR3: ASKSYAPGPSGNTIY

J: TRBJ1-5
V: TRBV28
CDR3: ASSSQPQH

J: TRBJ1-1
V: TRBV15
CDR3: ATSRDTGFNTEAF

J: TRBJ1-4
V: TRBV19
CDR3: ASRTAATNEKLF

J: TRBJ2-7
V: TRBV29-1
CDR3: SVVQGPYEQY

J: TRBJ1-4
V: TRBV5-1
CDR3: ASSETTNEKLF

J: TRBJ2-2
V: TRBV30
CDR3: AWSVILASGRDGELF

J: TRBJ2-5
V: TRBV28
CDR3: ASSSPRGGPGLAETQY

J: TRBJ1-2
V: TRBV6-5
CDR3: ASSTDRASGYT

J: TRBJ2-1
V: TRBV19
CDR3: ASNTLAFDNEQF

J: TRBJ1-5
V: TRBV6-6
CDR3: ASSYSPRDWQPQH

J: TRBJ1-5
V: TRBV28
CDR3: ASSLYSRNQPQH

J: TRBJ2-5
V: TRBV30
CDR3: AWSVDRQETQY

J: TRBJ1-1
V: TRBV10-3
CDR3: AISEAGPTEAF

J: TRBJ1-3
V: TRBV5-1
CDR3: ASSLSRDSGNTIY

J: TRBJ1-1
V: TRBV18
CDR3: ASSLGTEGEAF

J: TRBJ1-1
V: TRBV2
CDR3: ASSRQENTEAF

J: TRBJ1-2
V: TRBV5-4
CDR3: ASSSGTGWYGYT

J: TRBJ1-1
V: TRBV28
CDR3: ASSLLPQSLNTEAF

J: TRBJ1-1
V: TRBV13
CDR3: ASSPAGFEAF